These 23 T cell receptor beta chains came from one sample sequenced in a study of T cell responses to AZD1222 COVID-19 vaccine. Some clones are missing from TCRdb's copy, which holds only in-frame ones; the method was immunoSEQ multiplex PCR. The data hold over 120,000 clones, with 85% to 95% observed a single time. This specimen was peripheral blood, taken after recovery from COVID-19. These receptors all come from an adult who had recovered from COVID-19.

The sample holds a few counts of this clone. This chain links TRBV9 with TRBJ1-5; D is uncertain. V shed 6 bases and J shed 5 bases, with 18 bases lying between them. The CDR3 consists of 15 residues. CDR1 is SGDLS, CDR2 YYNGEE, per germline. The CDR3 protein is CASTTDGRADQPQHF. DNA of the CDR3: TGTGCCAGCACCACCGACGGACGGGCAGATCAGCCCCAGCATTTT.

The chain uses TRBV5-1 and TRBJ2-6; possible D gene TRBD2, 6 bases. The ends were cut back, 1 base at V and 3 bases at J, with 11 bases in the middle. The CDR3 consists of 16 residues. Germline V gene sequence: CDR1 SGHRS, CDR2 YFSETQ. The CDR3 DNA follows: TGCGCCAGCAGCTTGAGATCGGGGGTTGGGGCCAACGTCCTGACTTTC. It translates to CASSLRSGVGANVLTF.

This clone was counted once. The V call is TRBV2, the J call TRBJ1-2; TRBD1 aligns across 12 bases. The junction had 8 bases not matched to a gene; V was cut back by 6 bases and J by 6 bases. CDR1 SNHLY and CDR2 FYNNEI come from the germline V gene. The CDR3 length is 15 residues. CDR3 sequence: CASSVRDRGPHGYTF. Here the CDR3 DNA reads TGTGCCAGCAGCGTCAGGGACAGGGGGCCGCATGGCTACACCTTC.

The rearrangement joins TRBV5-1 to TRBJ1-4; 9 bases agree with TRBD1. V lost 0 bases and J lost 6; bases outside the gene matches: 3. Germline V lookup: CDR1 SGHRS, CDR2 YFSETQ. The CDR3 contains 15 residues. This CDR3 is CASSLEGQGDEKLFF. The CDR3 nucleotides are TGCGCCAGCAGCTTGGAGGGACAGGGAGATGAAAAACTGTTTTTT.

The rearrangement links TRBV9 to TRBJ2-3, with 9 bases fitting TRBD2. The CDR3 covers 16 residues. Germline V gene data show CDR1 as SGDLS and CDR2 as YYNGEE. J lost 0 bases, V lost 4 bases, and 6 bases had no gene match. Here the CDR3 reads CASSQGTSPSTDTQYF. As DNA, the CDR3 is TGTGCCAGCAGCCAAGGGACTAGCCCTAGCACAGATACGCAGTATTTT.

The J gene is TRBJ2-1, the V gene TRBV24-1, with 9 bases fitting TRBD2. This CDR3 region has 16 residues. V lost 5 bases and J lost 2; bases outside the gene matches: 6. The V gene's germline CDR1 is KGHDR and CDR2 SFDVKD. The CDR3 nucleotides read TGTGCCACCAGTGGATTTAGCGGGGGCACCTACAATGAGCAGTTCTTC. Its translation: CATSGFSGGTYNEQFF.

Only one count was recorded for this clone. The chain joins TRBV6-5 to TRBJ1-1, with 10 bases matching TRBD1. The CDR3 is made up of 15 amino acids. CDR1 is MNHEY, CDR2 SVGAGI, per germline. Trimming at V came to 5 bases and at J to 3 bases, leaving 6 bases not matched to a gene. For the CDR3, the DNA is TGTGCCAGCAGTAGGGGACAGGGGAGAGACACTGAAGCTTTCTTT. Protein: CASSRGQGRDTEAFF.

This chain connects TRBV5-1 to TRBJ2-2, with unresolved D. Germline loops: CDR1 SGHRS, CDR2 YFSETQ. V gave up 0 bases and J gave up 2 bases, with 5 bases separating them. CDR3 length: 14 residues. The CDR3 region is CASSLELNTGELFF. For the CDR3, the DNA is TGCGCCAGCAGCTTGGAACTCAACACCGGGGAGCTGTTTTTT.

This chain uses TRBV27 with TRBJ2-1; the match to TRBD1 covers 10 bases. J gave up 5 bases and V 4 bases, and 2 bases lay outside the gene matches. The CDR3 spans 14 residues. CDR1 is MNHEY, CDR2 SMNVEV, per germline (reference sequence). CDR3 amino acids: CASSWDRGHNEQFF. For the CDR3, the DNA is TGTGCCAGCAGTTGGGACAGGGGCCACAATGAGCAGTTCTTC.

The genes are TRBV9 and TRBJ2-5, with 7 bases that match TRBD2. After removal of 0 bases from V and 3 bases from J, the junction contained 2 bases not matched to a gene. The CDR3 totals 14 residues. Germline-derived CDR1 and CDR2 are SGDLS and YYNGEE. Here the CDR3 DNA reads TGTGCCAGCAGCGTAGGACTAGCCGAAGAGACCCAGTACTTC. Residues: CASSVGLAEETQYF.

V is TRBV28 and J is TRBJ1-1; D is perhaps TRBD1 (5 bases). The V and J ends lost 6 bases and 0 bases respectively, with 14 bases between them. From germline, CDR1 is MDHEN and CDR2 SYDVKM. There are 15 residues in the CDR3. The DNA of the CDR3 is TGTGCCAGCAGCTCCGCCGGGACGCTGAACACTGAAGCTTTCTTT. It encodes CASSSAGTLNTEAFF.

The rearrangement joins TRBV29-1 to TRBJ2-1, with 8 bases identical to TRBD1. The germline V gene has CDR1 SQVTM and CDR2 ANQGSEA. The junction had 2 bases not matched to a gene; V was cut back by 5 bases and J by 2 bases. The CDR3 sequence is 13 residues long. Here the CDR3 reads CSVYRGTYNEQFF. In DNA, the CDR3 is TGCAGCGTTTACAGGGGGACCTACAATGAGCAGTTCTTC.

This chain's CDR3 is CASSLGQGAYEQYF. The CDR3 nucleotides are TGCGCCAGCAGCCTGGGACAGGGGGCCTACGAGCAGTACTTC. This chain joins TRBV4-1 and TRBJ2-7; 11 bases line up with TRBD1. In germline, CDR1 is MGHRA, CDR2 YSYEKL. The CDR3 runs to 14 residues. After removal of 4 bases from V and 2 bases from J, the junction contained 1 base not matched to a gene.

This clone was counted a few times. The chain is built from TRBV11-3 and TRBJ2-2, with D unresolved. Germline V gene data show CDR1 as SGHNT and CDR2 as YENEEA. The CDR3 is 13 residues long. V was clipped by 4 bases and J by 8 bases, with 11 bases between them. CDR3 in amino acids: CASSSATTGELFF. The CDR3 region has the DNA TGTGCCAGCAGCTCAGCCACCACGGGGGAGCTGTTTTTT.

The chain joins TRBV9 to TRBJ2-2, with a weak D call TRBD1 (7 bases). The CDR3 is 16 amino acids. Per the germline V gene, CDR1 is SGDLS and CDR2 is YYNGEE. V was shortened by 0 bases and J by 4 bases, with 13 bases between the two germline ends. The DNA of the CDR3 is TGTGCCAGCAGCGTAGTTGGAGGGGGCACCACCGGGGAGCTGTTTTTT. Translation gives CASSVVGGGTTGELFF.

The V gene is TRBV6-4, the J gene TRBJ2-3; D is ambiguous. The CDR3 contains 15 residues. Trimming shortened V by 8 bases and J by 0 bases, and 15 bases separated the two germline ends. The germline V gene encodes CDR1 MRHNA and CDR2 SNTAGT. CDR3 nucleotides: TGTGCCAGCTCAGTGGACGGAGCTAGCACAGATACGCAGTATTTT. Translating it yields CASSVDGASTDTQYF.

This chain connects TRBV9 to TRBJ2-1; the D is unclear. The CDR3 extends over 13 amino acids. The ends were cut back, 0 bases at V and 6 bases at J, with 7 bases in the middle. Germline CDR1 SGDLS, CDR2 YYNGEE. The DNA for the CDR3 is TGTGCCAGCAGCGTAGCTAACAGCAATGAGCAGTTCTTC. It encodes CASSVANSNEQFF.

The rearrangement uses TRBV7-8 and TRBJ2-3; TRBD2 agrees at 7 bases. V dropped 3 bases and J dropped 0; count of bases not matched to a gene: 6. The CDR3 consists of 16 residues. Germline CDR1 SGHVS, CDR2 FQNEAQ. CDR3 DNA sequence: TGTGCCAGCAGCTTCCGAGCGGGGCCTAGCACAGATACGCAGTATTTT. Translation: CASSFRAGPSTDTQYF.

The rearrangement links TRBV24-1 to TRBJ2-3; 9 nucleotides match TRBD2. The CDR3 runs to 16 residues. The germline CDR1 and CDR2 sequences are KGHDR and SFDVKD. Trimming took 4 bases from V and 5 from J; bases not matched to a gene: 9. The CDR3 coding sequence is TGTGCCACCAGTGAGGGCGTGACTAGCGGTAAAGATACGCAGTATTTT. This sequence encodes CATSEGVTSGKDTQYF.

The rearrangement links TRBV7-8 to TRBJ2-3; D ambiguous. This CDR3 comprises 12 residues. V gave up 3 bases and J gave up 1 base, with 2 bases separating them. From germline, CDR1 is SGHVS and CDR2 FQNEAQ. Written as DNA, the CDR3 is TGTGCCAGCAGCTTTCGCACAGATACGCAGTATTTT. It specifies CASSFRTDTQYF.

The V and J genes are TRBV9 and TRBJ2-3; no clear D. CDR3 size: 15 residues. CDR1 and CDR2 from the germline V gene are SGDLS and YYNGEE. V was clipped by 2 bases and J by 4 bases, with 14 bases between them. The CDR3 loop is CASSVSGLVPDTQYF. CDR3 in DNA: TGTGCCAGCAGCGTCTCCGGATTAGTTCCAGATACGCAGTATTTT. Drawing the rest from reference TRBV9 and TRBJ2-3, the complete variable domain is DSGVTQTPKHLITATGQRVTLRCSPRSGDLSVYWYQQSLDQGLQFLIQYYNGEERAKGNILERFSAQQFPDLHSELNLSSLELGDSALYFCASSVSGLVPDTQYFGPGTRLTVL.

The CDR3 spells CASSQGGITGANVLTF. The DNA for the CDR3 is TGTGCCAGCAGCCAAGGGGGGATCACTGGGGCCAACGTCCTGACTTTC. This rearrangement joins TRBV4-2 to TRBJ2-6, with D perhaps matching TRBD1 or TRBD2 (5 bases each). Germline lookup yields CDR1 LGHNA and CDR2 YNFKEQ. The length of the CDR3 is 16 residues. Trimming removed 1 base from V and 2 bases from J, with 9 bases in between.

This chain links TRBV14 with TRBJ2-1, with D possibly matching TRBD2 (6 bases). V was pared by 0 bases and J by 6 bases, with 15 bases between. CDR1 SGHDN and CDR2 FVKESK come from the germline V gene. The CDR3 consists of 16 residues. DNA for the CDR3: TGTGCCAGCAGCCAAGATAGGACTAAGAGAGGCAATGAGCAGTTCTTC. It encodes CASSQDRTKRGNEQFF. The full variable domain, its missing parts supplied by reference TRBV14 and TRBJ2-1, is EAGVTQFPSHSVIEKGQTVTLRCDPISGHDNLYWYRRVMGKEIKFLLHFVKESKQDESGMPNNRFLAERTGGTYSTLKVQPAELEDSGVYFCASSQDRTKRGNEQFFGPGTRLTVL.